Listed below are T cell receptor beta chains from one sample, sequenced in a study of blood T cell repertoires in COVID-19. Data came from immunoSEQ multiplex PCR; TCRdb stores just in-frame clones and leaves some out. Among around 300,000 clones, about nine tenths were seen once, and the ten largest hold approximately 2%. Source material: peripheral blood. These receptors were collected from a man aged 18 to 29 with active or convalescent COVID-19. Each CDR3 is given with its conserved first and last residue. D genes are given only for firm matches. Clone size is given for some rows only: seen once, a few or many times, or a class if the clone is expanded.

V: TRBV27; J: TRBJ2-2; D: TRBD2; size: -; DNA: TGTGCCAGCAGTTTCCTGGCGGGGGGATATACCGGGGAGCTGTTTTTT; CDR3: CASSFLAGGYTGELFF
V: TRBV29-1; J: TRBJ1-2; D: -; size: -; DNA: TGCAGCGTCAGCACGACTCTTAGCTATGGCTACACCTTC; CDR3: CSVSTTLSYGYTF
V: TRBV27; J: TRBJ2-3; D: TRBD2; size: -; DNA: TGTGCCAGCAGAACGGGACTAGCTTCAGATACGCAGTATTTT; CDR3: CASRTGLASDTQYF
V: TRBV11-2; J: TRBJ2-1; D: TRBD2; size: -; DNA: TGTGCCAGCAGCTCAAGGCGGGGGGGCCTCAATGAGCAGTTCTTC; CDR3: CASSSRRGGLNEQFF
V: TRBV19; J: TRBJ1-1; D: -; size: few; DNA: TGTGCCAGTAATGAGGGGTTTCGGGGGACTTTCTTT; CDR3: CASNEGFRGTFF
V: TRBV11-2; J: TRBJ1-1; D: -; size: once; DNA: TGTGCCAGCAGCATTAGTCTTGGCACTGAAGCTTTCTTT; CDR3: CASSISLGTEAFF
V: TRBV29-1; J: TRBJ2-7; D: -; size: -; DNA: TGCAGCATCACTTGGGGACAAAATTACGAGCAGTACTTC; CDR3: CSITWGQNYEQYF
V: TRBV27; J: TRBJ2-7; D: TRBD1; size: -; DNA: TGTGCCAGCAGTTTAATCCGGGACAGGGGTGGCGAGCAGTACTTC; CDR3: CASSLIRDRGGEQYF
V: TRBV27; J: TRBJ2-7; D: TRBD2; size: -; DNA: TGTGCCAGCAGTCCGTATGGGCCGGGACTAGCGGGACTTTACGAGCAGTACTTC; CDR3: CASSPYGPGLAGLYEQYF
V: TRBV20-1; J: TRBJ1-2; D: -; size: -; DNA: TGCAGTGCTAGTCCCCGTGGCTACACCTTC; CDR3: CSASPRGYTF